This T cell receptor beta chain was identified during a study of blood T cell repertoires in COVID-19. Recovery among Cohort 3 donors was established by two negative PCRs, clearance, or symptom resolution. Germline loops: CDR1 MDHEN, CDR2 SYDVKM. V trimming: 3 bases; J trimming: 6 bases; junction bases outside the gene matches: 11. This CDR3 contains 15 residues. Assay used: immunoSEQ multiplex PCR; TCRdb lists only in-frame clones, some missing. The sample shows around 260,000 clones, approximately 92% of them seen only once. Sequencing was done on a sample of PBMCs or T cells enriched from blood (not recorded which). The sequence was collected from a woman aged 30 to 39 who had recovered from COVID-19. This chain uses TRBV28 with TRBJ2-7; 7 positions match TRBD2. The CDR3 sequence is CASSLGTAGDGEQYF. The CDR3 DNA sequence: TGTGCCAGCAGTTTGGGCACCGCGGGGGATGGCGAGCAGTACTTC.